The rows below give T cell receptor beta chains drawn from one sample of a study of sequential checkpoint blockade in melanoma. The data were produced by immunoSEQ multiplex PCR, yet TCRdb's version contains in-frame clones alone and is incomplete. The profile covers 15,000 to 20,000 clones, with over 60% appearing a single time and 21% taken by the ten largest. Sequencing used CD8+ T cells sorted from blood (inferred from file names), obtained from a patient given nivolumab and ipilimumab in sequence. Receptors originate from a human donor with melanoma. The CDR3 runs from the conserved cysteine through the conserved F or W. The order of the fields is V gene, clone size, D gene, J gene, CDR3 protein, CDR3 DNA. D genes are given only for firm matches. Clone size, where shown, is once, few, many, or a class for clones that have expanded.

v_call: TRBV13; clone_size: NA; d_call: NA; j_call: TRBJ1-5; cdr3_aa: CASSSTGSNQPQHF; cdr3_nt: TGTGCCAGCAGCTCGACAGGATCGAATCAGCCCCAGCATTTT
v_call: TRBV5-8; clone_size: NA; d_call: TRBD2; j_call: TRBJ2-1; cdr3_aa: CASSWTSGTSSYNEQFF; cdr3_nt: TGTGCCAGCAGTTGGACTAGCGGGACGAGCTCCTACAATGAGCAGTTCTTC
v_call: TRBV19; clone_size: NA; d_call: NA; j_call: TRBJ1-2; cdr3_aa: CASSISGRGQANYGYTF; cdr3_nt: TGTGCCAGTAGTATAAGTGGGCGGGGCCAAGCTAACTATGGCTACACCTTC
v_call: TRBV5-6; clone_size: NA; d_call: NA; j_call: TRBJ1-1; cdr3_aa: CASSLGGGGNTEAFF; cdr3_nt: TGTGCCAGCAGCTTGGGTGGGGGGGGGAACACTGAAGCTTTCTTT
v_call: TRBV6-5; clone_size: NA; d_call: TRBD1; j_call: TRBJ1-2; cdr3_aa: CASSLSQGGYGYTF; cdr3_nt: TGTGCCAGCAGTCTATCACAGGGGGGCTATGGCTACACCTTC
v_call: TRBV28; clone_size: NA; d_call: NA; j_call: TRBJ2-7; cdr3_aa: CASSLGQTLHEQYF; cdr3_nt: TGTGCCAGCAGTTTAGGACAGACCCTGCACGAGCAGTACTTC
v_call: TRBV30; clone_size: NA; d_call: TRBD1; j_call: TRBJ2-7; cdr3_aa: CAWKDRSSYEQYF; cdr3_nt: TGTGCCTGGAAGGACAGGAGCTCCTACGAGCAGTACTTC
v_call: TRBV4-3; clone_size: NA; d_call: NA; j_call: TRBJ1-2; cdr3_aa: CASSPRTTGTVYGYTF; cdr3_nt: TGCGCCAGCAGCCCAAGAACCACCGGGACTGTCTATGGCTACACCTTC
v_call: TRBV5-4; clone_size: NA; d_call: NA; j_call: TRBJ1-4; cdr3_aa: CASSLEEEKLFF; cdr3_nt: TGTGCCAGCAGCTTGGAGGAGGAAAAACTGTTTTTT
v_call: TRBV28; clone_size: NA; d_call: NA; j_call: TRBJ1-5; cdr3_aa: CATDTPRYSNQPQHF; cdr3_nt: TGTGCCACCGACACCCCTCGATATAGCAATCAGCCCCAGCATTTT
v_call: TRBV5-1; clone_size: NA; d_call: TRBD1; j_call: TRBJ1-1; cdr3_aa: CASSLSRRQGNTEAFF; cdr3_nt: TGCGCCAGCAGCTTATCGCGGAGACAGGGGAACACTGAAGCTTTCTTT
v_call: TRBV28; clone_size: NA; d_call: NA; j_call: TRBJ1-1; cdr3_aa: CASSLYRIGTEAFF; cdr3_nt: TGTGCCAGCAGTTTATATAGAATTGGCACTGAAGCTTTCTTT
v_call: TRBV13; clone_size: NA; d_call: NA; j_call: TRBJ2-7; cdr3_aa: CASSSQAYEQYF; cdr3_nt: TGTGCCAGCAGCTCACAGGCCTACGAGCAGTACTTC
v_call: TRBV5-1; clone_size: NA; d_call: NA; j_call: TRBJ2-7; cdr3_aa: CASRGGGTPFDEQYF; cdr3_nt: TGCGCCAGCAGGGGCGGCGGGACCCCTTTCGACGAGCAGTACTTC
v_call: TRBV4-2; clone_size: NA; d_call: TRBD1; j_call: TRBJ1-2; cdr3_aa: CASSGHRQGAGYGYTF; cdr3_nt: TGTGCCAGCAGTGGGCACCGACAGGGGGCGGGCTATGGCTACACCTTC
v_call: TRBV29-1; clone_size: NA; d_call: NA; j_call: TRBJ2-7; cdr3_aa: CSGGDSYEQYF; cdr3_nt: TGCAGCGGGGGGGACTCCTACGAGCAGTACTTC
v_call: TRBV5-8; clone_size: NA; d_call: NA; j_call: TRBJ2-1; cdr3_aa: CASSFKIRTEYNEQFF; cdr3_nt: TGTGCCAGCAGCTTTAAAATCCGGACAGAGTACAATGAGCAGTTCTTC
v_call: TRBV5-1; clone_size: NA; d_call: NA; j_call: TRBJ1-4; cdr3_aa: CASSSGLSNEKLFF; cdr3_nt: TGCGCCAGCAGCTCGGGACTCTCTAATGAAAAACTGTTTTTT
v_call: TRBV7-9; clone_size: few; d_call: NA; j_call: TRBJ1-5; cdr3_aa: CASSQDNQPQHF; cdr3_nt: TGTGCCAGCAGCCAGGACAATCAGCCCCAGCATTTT
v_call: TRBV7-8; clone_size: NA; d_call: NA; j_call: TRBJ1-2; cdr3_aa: CASSLTNRAGGYTF; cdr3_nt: TGTGCCAGCAGCCTAACCAACAGGGCAGGCGGCTACACCTTC
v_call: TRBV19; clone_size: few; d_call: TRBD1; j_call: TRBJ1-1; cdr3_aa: CASQDRVLNTEAFF; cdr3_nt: TGTGCCAGTCAGGACAGGGTGTTGAACACTGAAGCTTTCTTT
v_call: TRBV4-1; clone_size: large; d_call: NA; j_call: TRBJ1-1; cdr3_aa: CASSQAFTPRTEAFF; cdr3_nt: TGCGCCAGCAGCCAAGCCTTTACACCGAGGACTGAAGCTTTCTTT
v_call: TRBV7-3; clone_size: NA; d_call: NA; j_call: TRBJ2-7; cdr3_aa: CASSVGSPGEQYF; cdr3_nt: TGTGCCAGCAGCGTAGGAAGCCCCGGGGAGCAGTACTTC
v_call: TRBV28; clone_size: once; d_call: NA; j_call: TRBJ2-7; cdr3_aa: CATQQGSYEQYF; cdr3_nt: TGTGCCACCCAACAGGGTTCCTACGAGCAGTACTTC
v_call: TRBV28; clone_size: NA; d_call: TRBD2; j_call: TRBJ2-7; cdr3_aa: CASSVRGTGLALYEQYF; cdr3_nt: TGTGCCAGCAGTGTCCGCGGGACCGGACTAGCTCTCTACGAGCAGTACTTC
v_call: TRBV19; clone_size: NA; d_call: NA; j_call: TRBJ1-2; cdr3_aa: CASSIVPGISGYGYTF; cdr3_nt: TGTGCCAGTAGTATAGTCCCCGGGATCTCCGGCTATGGCTACACCTTC
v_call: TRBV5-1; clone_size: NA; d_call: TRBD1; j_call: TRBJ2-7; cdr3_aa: CASSPGQGAYEQYF; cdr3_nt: TGCGCCAGCAGCCCCGGACAGGGAGCCTACGAGCAGTACTTC
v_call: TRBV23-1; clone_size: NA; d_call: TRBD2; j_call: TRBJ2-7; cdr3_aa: CASIRVGTSGGGTYEQYF; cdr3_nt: TGCGCCAGCATCAGAGTCGGGACTAGCGGGGGGGGCACCTACGAGCAGTACTTC
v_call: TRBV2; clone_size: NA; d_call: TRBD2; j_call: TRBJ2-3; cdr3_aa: CASSGLAGDTQYF; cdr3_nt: TGTGCCAGCAGCGGACTAGCGGGGGATACGCAGTATTTT
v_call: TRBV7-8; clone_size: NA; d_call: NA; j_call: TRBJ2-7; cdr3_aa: CASSLGLDLEQYF; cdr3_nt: TGTGCCAGCAGCTTGGGACTGGACCTCGAGCAGTACTTC
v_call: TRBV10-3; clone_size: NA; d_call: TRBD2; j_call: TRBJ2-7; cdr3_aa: CAISDSGGSYEQYF; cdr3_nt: TGTGCCATCAGTGATTCGGGAGGGTCCTACGAGCAGTACTTC
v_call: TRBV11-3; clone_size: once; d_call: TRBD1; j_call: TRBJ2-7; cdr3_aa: CASSGQAEPYEQYF; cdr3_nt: TGTGCCAGCAGCGGACAGGCAGAACCGTACGAGCAGTACTTC
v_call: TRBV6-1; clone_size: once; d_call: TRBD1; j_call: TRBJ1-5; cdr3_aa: CASSEDRGGSQPQHF; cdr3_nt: TGTGCCAGCAGTGAAGACAGGGGCGGCTCTCAGCCCCAGCATTTT
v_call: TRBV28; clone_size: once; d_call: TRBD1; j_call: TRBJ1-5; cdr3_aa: CASSLFGTGGSRQGNQPQHF; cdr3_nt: TGTGCCAGCAGTTTATTCGGGACAGGGGGCTCAAGGCAGGGCAATCAGCCCCAGCATTTT
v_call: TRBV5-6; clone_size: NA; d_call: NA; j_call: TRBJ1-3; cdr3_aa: CASSLSGPSGNTIYF; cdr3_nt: TGTGCCAGCAGCTTGTCAGGCCCGTCTGGAAACACCATATATTTT
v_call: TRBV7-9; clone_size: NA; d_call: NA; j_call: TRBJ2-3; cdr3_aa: CASSGSTADTQYF; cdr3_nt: TGTGCCAGCAGCGGGAGTACCGCAGATACGCAGTATTTT
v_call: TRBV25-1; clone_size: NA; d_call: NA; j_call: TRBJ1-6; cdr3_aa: CASSETAGSYNSPLHF; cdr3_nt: TGTGCCAGCAGTGAAACGGCGGGCTCCTATAATTCACCCCTCCACTTT
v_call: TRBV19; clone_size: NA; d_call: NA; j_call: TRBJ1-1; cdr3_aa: CASSMGGGSTEAFF; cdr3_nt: TGTGCCAGTAGTATGGGGGGAGGGAGCACTGAAGCTTTCTTT
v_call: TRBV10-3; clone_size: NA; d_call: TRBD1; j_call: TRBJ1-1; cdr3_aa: CATGSGQGPNTEAFF; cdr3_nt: TGTGCCACCGGGTCCGGACAGGGACCAAACACTGAAGCTTTCTTT
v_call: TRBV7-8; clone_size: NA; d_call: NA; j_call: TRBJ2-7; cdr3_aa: CASSLVRQDTVSYEQYF; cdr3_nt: TGTGCCAGCAGCTTAGTGAGGCAGGACACCGTCTCCTACGAGCAGTACTTC
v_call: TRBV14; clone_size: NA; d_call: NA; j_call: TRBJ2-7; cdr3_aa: CASSHFQGYEQYF; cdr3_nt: TGTGCCAGCAGCCATTTTCAGGGATACGAGCAGTACTTC